One and the same sample provided the 20 T cell receptor beta chains below, sequenced in a study of T cells in tuberculosis. Sequenced by immunoSEQ multiplex PCR; TCRdb stores in-frame clones only, minus some. The sample has tens of thousands of clones; around 89% are singletons. Sequencing used PBMCs. The receptors originated from a donor under 30 with latent tuberculosis or without tuberculosis infection.

The CDR3 DNA reads as TGTGCCATCAGTTCAGTCACCTCGAACCATTACTATGGCTACACCTTC. This sequence encodes CAISSVTSNHYYGYTF. J is TRBJ1-2 and V is TRBV10-3; D is ambiguous. Trimming removed 5 bases at V and 3 bases at J, with 19 bases between. The CDR3 spans 16 residues. Germline V gene sequence: CDR1 ENHRY, CDR2 SYGVKD.

V and J are TRBV15 and TRBJ2-5; 8 nucleotides line up with TRBD1. Germline V gene sequence: CDR1 LNHNV, CDR2 YYDKDF (reference sequence). The CDR3 extends over 14 amino acids. The ends lost 8 bases at V and 5 bases at J; junction bases unmatched: 10. The DNA for the CDR3 is TGTGCCACCGGTGAGAGGACAGGGTGGGAGACCCAGTACTTC. The encoded protein is CATGERTGWETQYF.

The chain links TRBV27 to TRBJ2-7, with 7 bases fitting TRBD1. The germline gives CDR1 MNHEY, CDR2 SMNVEV (reference sequence). CDR3 length: 13 amino acids. Unmatched junction bases numbered 6, after V lost 6 bases and J lost 4 bases. The CDR3 region is CASSRDRVYEQYF. The CDR3 DNA reads as TGTGCCAGCAGCCGTGACAGGGTTTACGAGCAGTACTTC.

This clone has just a few counts. In DNA, the CDR3 is TGTGCCAGCAGCCCCAGGACTAGCCTTTACAATGAGCAGTTCTTC. This codes for CASSPRTSLYNEQFF. V is TRBV7-2 and J is TRBJ2-1; TRBD2 agrees at 8 bases. V trimming: 5 bases; J trimming: 4 bases; junction bases outside the gene matches: 7. Germline assignment: CDR1 SGHTA and CDR2 FQGNSA. The CDR3 runs 15 residues.

The J gene is TRBJ1-4, the V gene TRBV6-1; 7 nucleotides align to TRBD1. The CDR3 is made up of 17 amino acids. The V gene end was trimmed by 4 bases and the J gene end by 8 bases; junction bases not matched to a gene: 16. Germline values: CDR1 MNHNS, CDR2 SASEGT. In DNA form, the CDR3 reads TGTGCCAGCAGTGCGACTCGTGGTTCGGGACAGAAAGAAAAACTGTTTTTT. This codes for CASSATRGSGQKEKLFF.

In nucleotides, the CDR3 is TGTGCCAGCAGCGAAGACAGGGCGTCCTATGGCTACACCTTC. Encoded protein: CASSEDRASYGYTF. The chain joins TRBV7-2 to TRBJ1-2, with TRBD1 identical over 7 bases. CDR3 length: 14 amino acids. CDR1 is SGHTA and CDR2 is FQGNSA in the germline V gene. Trimming took 5 bases from V and 4 from J; bases not matched to a gene: 7.

V and J are TRBV5-8 and TRBJ2-7; TRBD1 matches 11 bases. This CDR3 is built from 14 residues. The germline gives CDR1 SGHTS, CDR2 YDEGEE. Trimming removed 4 bases from V and 3 bases from J; junction bases left unmatched: 3. CDR3 sequence reads: CASSLGTGGYEQYF. The CDR3 DNA follows: TGTGCCAGCAGCCTGGGGACAGGGGGCTACGAGCAGTACTTC. The full variable domain, in which reference TRBV5-8 and TRBJ2-7 provide the parts outside the CDR3, is EAGVTQSPTHLIKTRGQQATLRCSPISGHTSVYWYQQALGLGLQFLLWYDEGEERNRGNFPPRFSGRQFPNYSSELNVNALELEDSALYLCASSLGTGGYEQYFGPGTRLTVT.

Only a few counts were recorded for this clone. This rearrangement joins TRBV10-2 to TRBJ1-2, with 8 bases lining up with TRBD1. This CDR3 is built from 15 residues. Trimming cost V 3 bases and J 6 bases; bases outside gene matches: 9. CDR1 and CDR2 (germline): WSHSY, SAAADI. CDR3 loop: CASSDWTGIDNGYTF. In DNA, the CDR3 is TGCGCCAGCAGTGATTGGACAGGGATCGACAATGGCTACACCTTC.

This clone was found once. The chain combines TRBV27 with TRBJ2-1; TRBD1 aligns across 7 bases. Per the germline V gene, CDR1 is MNHEY and CDR2 is SMNVEV (reference sequence). The CDR3 has 13 amino acids. Losses at the gene ends were 8 bases for V and 6 bases for J; bases not matched to a gene: 7. CDR3 nucleotide sequence: TGTGCCAGCTCCGCCGGGACAGTCAATGAGCAGTTCTTC. Amino acids: CASSAGTVNEQFF.

This CDR3 is CASSEYTGRGPTEAFF. The CDR3 DNA sequence: TGTGCCAGCAGTGAATATACCGGCAGGGGCCCGACTGAAGCTTTCTTT. The rearrangement joins TRBV25-1 to TRBJ1-1, with D tentatively TRBD1 (6 bases). Trimming took off 0 bases at V and 5 bases at J, with 16 bases between the two ends. The germline CDR1 and CDR2 sequences are MGHDK and SYGVNS. This CDR3 contains 16 residues.

This chain links TRBV5-1 with TRBJ2-3; TRBD1 is a possible D gene (6 bases). The germline CDR1 and CDR2 sequences are SGHRS and YFSETQ. V lost 4 bases and J lost 4, with 10 bases in between. The CDR3 runs 13 residues. The CDR3 coding sequence is TGCGCCAGCAGCGCACAGGGTTCAGATACGCAGTATTTT. Residues: CASSAQGSDTQYF.

In its sample, this clone was seen once. This rearrangement joins TRBV29-1 to TRBJ2-3; the match to TRBD2 covers 7 bases. The CDR3 is made up of 14 amino acids. The germline V gene encodes CDR1 SQVTM and CDR2 ANQGSEA. V lost 4 bases and J lost 1; bases outside the gene matches: 5. The CDR3 nucleotides are TGCAGCGTTGCAACTAGCGCAGGCACAGATACGCAGTATTTT. Amino acids: CSVATSAGTDTQYF.

This clone was counted a single time. DNA for the CDR3: TGTGCCAGCAGCTTGGAGGGGTCACCTTCCACAGATACGCAGTATTTT. It translates to CASSLEGSPSTDTQYF. The chain couples TRBV5-8 to TRBJ2-3, with D perhaps matching TRBD1 (5 bases). The germline gives CDR1 SGHTS, CDR2 YDEGEE. The CDR3 is 16 amino acids. V shed 0 bases and J shed 2 bases, with 13 bases lying between them.

V and J are TRBV7-2 and TRBJ2-7; possibly TRBD1 for D (6 bases). With 1 base removed from V and 5 bases from J, the gap between germline ends came to 9 bases. The germline V gene has CDR1 SGHTA and CDR2 FQGNSA. This CDR3 region has 13 residues. CDR3 DNA sequence: TGTGCCAGCAGCTTAGAACAGGGACACGAGCAGTACTTC. Translation: CASSLEQGHEQYF.

The rearrangement joins TRBV5-5 to TRBJ1-1; D perhaps matches TRBD1 (5 bases). This CDR3 spans 14 amino acids. Per germline, CDR1 SGHKS and CDR2 YYEKEE (reference sequence). The V gene lost 6 bases and the J gene lost 7 bases, with 19 bases spanning the gap. CDR3 sequence: CASIDSPGVVEAFF. CDR3 DNA sequence: TGTGCCAGCATAGACTCGCCGGGGGTGGTTGAAGCTTTCTTT. Using reference TRBV5-5 and TRBJ1-1 for the parts outside the CDR3, the full variable domain is DAGVTQSPTHLIKTRGQQVTLRCSPISGHKSVSWYQQVLGQGPQFIFQYYEKEERGRGNFPDRFSARQFPNYSSELNVNALLLGDSALYLCASIDSPGVVEAFFGQGTRLTVV.

The chain recombines TRBV19 with TRBJ1-1; D is ambiguous. Germline lookup yields CDR1 LNHDA and CDR2 SQIVND (reference sequence). The CDR3 is 11 residues long. Trimming shortened V by 3 bases and J by 10 bases, and 9 bases separated the two germline ends. Written as DNA, the CDR3 is TGTGCCAGTAGTATTAATAGCGTAGCTTTCTTT. Protein: CASSINSVAFF.

The rearrangement links TRBV5-5 to TRBJ1-1; no clear D. Trimming took off 0 bases at V and 10 bases at J, with 7 bases between the two ends. Germline CDR1 SGHKS, CDR2 YYEKEE (reference sequence). CDR3 size: 11 residues. DNA of the CDR3: TGTGCCAGCAGCTTGGGGGCAGGAGCTTTCTTT. This gives the protein CASSLGAGAFF.

The V call is TRBV29-1, the J call TRBJ1-2; 12 bases are shared with TRBD1. Germline V gene data show CDR1 as SQVTM and CDR2 as ANQGSEA. The length of the CDR3 is 14 residues. The CDR3 nucleotides are TGCAGTTCGCTATGGGGACAGGGGGCAGGTGGCTACACCTTC. Translation: CSSLWGQGAGGYTF. Based on the CDR3 plus reference TRBV29-1 and TRBJ1-2, the full variable domain is SAVISQKPSRDICQRGTSLTIQCQVDSQVTMMFWYRQQPGQSLTLIATANQGSEATYESGFVIDKFPISRPNLTFSTLTVSNMSPEDSSIYLCSSLWGQGAGGYTFGSGTRLTVV.

The chain employs TRBV2 and TRBJ2-3, with a tentative D call TRBD2 (5 bases). This CDR3 comprises 15 residues. Per germline, CDR1 SNHLY and CDR2 FYNNEI. Between the trimmed V and J ends, which lost 3 bases and 0 bases, there was a span of 10 bases. CDR3 amino acids: CASSDQRGSTDTQYF. The CDR3 nucleotides read TGTGCCAGCAGTGATCAACGGGGAAGCACAGATACGCAGTATTTT.

A few counts support this clone. The genes are TRBV4-1 and TRBJ1-1; D might be TRBD1 (5 bases). The CDR3 extends over 18 amino acids. Germline CDR1 and CDR2: MGHRA and YSYEKL. V lost 0 bases and J lost 7, with 24 bases in between. In DNA form, the CDR3 reads TGCGCCAGCAGCCAAGATCCCCTCCGCGGGACTTCACCTCTTGAAGCTTTCTTT. This gives the protein CASSQDPLRGTSPLEAFF.